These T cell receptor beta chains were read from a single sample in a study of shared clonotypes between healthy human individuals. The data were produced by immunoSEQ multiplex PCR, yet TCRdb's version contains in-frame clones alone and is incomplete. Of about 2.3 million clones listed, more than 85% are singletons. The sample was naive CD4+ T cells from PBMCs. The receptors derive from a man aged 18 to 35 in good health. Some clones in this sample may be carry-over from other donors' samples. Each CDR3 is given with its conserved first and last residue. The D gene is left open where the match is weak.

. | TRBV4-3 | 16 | CASSPSLLGRAEKLFF
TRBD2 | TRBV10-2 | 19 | CASSDTRGSTRERVYEQYF
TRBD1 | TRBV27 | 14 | CASSSTTGGLGYTF
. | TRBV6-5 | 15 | CASSYLRGMISEAFF
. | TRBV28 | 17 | CASRPPGGSYSNQPQHF
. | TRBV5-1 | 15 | CASSLGSFDTGELFF
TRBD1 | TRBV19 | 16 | CASSIADRGGNQPQHF
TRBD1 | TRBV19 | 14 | CASSRGQDQETQYF
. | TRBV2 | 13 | CASSGGPGYEQYF
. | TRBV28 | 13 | CASSRGQPGEQYF
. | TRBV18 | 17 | CASSPGTQRGARQPQHF
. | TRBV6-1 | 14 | CASRDRGEGEKLFF
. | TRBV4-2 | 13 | CASSQADTGELFF
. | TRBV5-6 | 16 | CASSSLLPLGTGELFF
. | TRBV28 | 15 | CASSRRGVRGYEQYF
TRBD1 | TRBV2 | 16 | CASSESGTVSYNEQFF
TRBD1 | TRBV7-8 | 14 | CATHSHRGNEKLFF
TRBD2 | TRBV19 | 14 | CASSDAGTSDEQFF
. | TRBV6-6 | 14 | CASRTTGPEQPQHF
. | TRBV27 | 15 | CASSLWGTGANVLTF
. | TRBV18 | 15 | CASSPSTGGNQPQHF
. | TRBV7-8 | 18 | CASSTTRSADRFRDEQYF
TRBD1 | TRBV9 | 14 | CASSDTGGPETQYF
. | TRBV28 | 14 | CASSTLGFRQPQHF
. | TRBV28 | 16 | CASNPSSGGEGYGYTF
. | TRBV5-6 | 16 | CASSYLRGAAAETQYF
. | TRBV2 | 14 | CASSDRTSNQPQHF
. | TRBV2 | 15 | CASSRTALGTDTQYF
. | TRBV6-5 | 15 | CASSYFRVLAREQFF
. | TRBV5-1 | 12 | CASSLPGAEAFF
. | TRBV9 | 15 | CASSVAGGENTEAFF
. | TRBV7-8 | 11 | CASSFTDTQYF
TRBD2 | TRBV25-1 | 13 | CASRLAGANEQFF
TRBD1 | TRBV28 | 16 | CASSPTQGAKYNEQFF
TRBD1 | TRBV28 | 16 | CASSLPDRDRGHEQYF
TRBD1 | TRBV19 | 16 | CASSRRGQGAGGELFF
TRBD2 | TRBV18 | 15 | CASSPGREGTDTQYF
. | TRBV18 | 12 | CASSERSTEAFF
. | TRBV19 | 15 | CASSRTDRPLYGYTF
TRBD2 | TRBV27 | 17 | CASRLLTLAGGPYEQYF
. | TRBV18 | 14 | CASSPKGLNTEAFF
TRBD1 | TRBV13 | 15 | CASSTETGQNYEQYF
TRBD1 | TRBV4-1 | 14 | CASSFGQGREKLFF
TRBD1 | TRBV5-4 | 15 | CASSFRQGLTGEQYF
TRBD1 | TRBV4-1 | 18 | CASSQAMGRGLGANVLTF